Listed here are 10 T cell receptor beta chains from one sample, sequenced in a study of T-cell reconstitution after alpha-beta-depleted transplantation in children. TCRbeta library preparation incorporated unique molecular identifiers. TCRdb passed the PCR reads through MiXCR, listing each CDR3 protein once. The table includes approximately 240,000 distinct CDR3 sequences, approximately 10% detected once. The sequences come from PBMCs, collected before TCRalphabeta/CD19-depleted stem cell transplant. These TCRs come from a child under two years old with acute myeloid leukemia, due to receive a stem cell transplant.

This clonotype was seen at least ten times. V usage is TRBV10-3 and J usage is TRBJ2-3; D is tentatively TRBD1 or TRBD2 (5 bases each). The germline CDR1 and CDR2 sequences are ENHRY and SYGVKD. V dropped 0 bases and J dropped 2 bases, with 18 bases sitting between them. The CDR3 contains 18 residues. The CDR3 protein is CAISESTRGFGTTDTQYF. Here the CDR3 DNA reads TGTGCCATCAGTGAGTCGACTCGGGGCTTTGGGACCACAGATACGCAGTATTTT.

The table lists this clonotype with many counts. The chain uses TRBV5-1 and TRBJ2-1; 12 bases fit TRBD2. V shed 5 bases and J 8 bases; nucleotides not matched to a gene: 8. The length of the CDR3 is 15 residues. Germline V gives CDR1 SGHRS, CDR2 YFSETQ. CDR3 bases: TGCGCCAGCAGGGAGACTAGCGGGAGTACCTATGAGCAGTTCTTC. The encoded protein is CASRETSGSTYEQFF.

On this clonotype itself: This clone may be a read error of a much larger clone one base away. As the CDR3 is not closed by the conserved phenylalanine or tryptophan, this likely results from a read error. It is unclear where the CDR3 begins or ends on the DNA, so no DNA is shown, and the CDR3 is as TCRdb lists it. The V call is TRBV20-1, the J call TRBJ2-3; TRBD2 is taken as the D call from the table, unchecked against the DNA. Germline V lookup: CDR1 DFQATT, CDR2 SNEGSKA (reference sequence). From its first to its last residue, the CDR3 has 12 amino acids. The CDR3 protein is CSARLLAEAPLV.

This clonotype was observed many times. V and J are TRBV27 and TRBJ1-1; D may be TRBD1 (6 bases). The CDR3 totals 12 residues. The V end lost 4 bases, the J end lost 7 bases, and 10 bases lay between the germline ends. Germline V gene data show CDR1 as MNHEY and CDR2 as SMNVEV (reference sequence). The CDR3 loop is CASSSGVGEAFF. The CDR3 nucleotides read TGTGCCAGCAGTTCAGGGGTGGGTGAAGCTTTCTTT.

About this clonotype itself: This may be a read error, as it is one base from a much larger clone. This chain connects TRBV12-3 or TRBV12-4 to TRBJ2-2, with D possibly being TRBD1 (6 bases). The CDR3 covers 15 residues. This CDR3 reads CAGKSDSYYTGELLF. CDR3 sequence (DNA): TGTGCCGGGAAGTCGGACAGCTATTACACCGGGGAGCTGCTTTTT.

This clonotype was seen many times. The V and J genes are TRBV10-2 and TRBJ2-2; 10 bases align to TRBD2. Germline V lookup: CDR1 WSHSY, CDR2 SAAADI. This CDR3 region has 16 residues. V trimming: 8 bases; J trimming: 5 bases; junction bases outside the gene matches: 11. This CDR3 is CASGPGTSAFTGELFF. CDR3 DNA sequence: TGCGCCAGCGGACCCGGGACTAGCGCTTTTACCGGGGAGCTGTTTTTT.

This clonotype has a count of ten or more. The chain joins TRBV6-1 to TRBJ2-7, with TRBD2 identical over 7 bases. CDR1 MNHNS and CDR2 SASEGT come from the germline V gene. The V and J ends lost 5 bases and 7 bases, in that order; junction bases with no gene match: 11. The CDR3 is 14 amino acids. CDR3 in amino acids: CASSPRAGSNEQYF. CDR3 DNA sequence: TGTGCCAGCAGTCCACGAGCGGGATCAAATGAGCAGTACTTC.

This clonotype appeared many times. Here the CDR3 reads CSARIDLSGNTIYF. Here the CDR3 DNA reads TGCAGTGCTCGAATTGATCTCTCTGGAAACACCATATATTTT. The rearrangement links TRBV20-1 to TRBJ1-3, with D uncertain. CDR3 length equals 14 residues. The V gene lost 5 bases and the J gene lost 0 bases, with 11 bases spanning the gap. Per germline, CDR1 DFQATT and CDR2 SNEGSKA (reference sequence).

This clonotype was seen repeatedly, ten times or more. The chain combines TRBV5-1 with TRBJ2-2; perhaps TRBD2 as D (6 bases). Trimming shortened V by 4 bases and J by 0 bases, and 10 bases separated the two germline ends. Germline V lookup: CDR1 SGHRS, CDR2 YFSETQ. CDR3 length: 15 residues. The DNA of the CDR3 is TGCGCCAGCAGCCTAGGACTATCGAACACCGGGGAGCTGTTTTTT. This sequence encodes CASSLGLSNTGELFF.

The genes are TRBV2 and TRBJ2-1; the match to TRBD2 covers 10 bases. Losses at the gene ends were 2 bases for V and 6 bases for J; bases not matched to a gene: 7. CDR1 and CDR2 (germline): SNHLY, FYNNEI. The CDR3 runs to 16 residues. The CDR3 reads CASSEFGLAGGNEQFF. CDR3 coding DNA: TGTGCCAGCAGTGAATTTGGATTAGCGGGAGGCAATGAGCAGTTCTTC.